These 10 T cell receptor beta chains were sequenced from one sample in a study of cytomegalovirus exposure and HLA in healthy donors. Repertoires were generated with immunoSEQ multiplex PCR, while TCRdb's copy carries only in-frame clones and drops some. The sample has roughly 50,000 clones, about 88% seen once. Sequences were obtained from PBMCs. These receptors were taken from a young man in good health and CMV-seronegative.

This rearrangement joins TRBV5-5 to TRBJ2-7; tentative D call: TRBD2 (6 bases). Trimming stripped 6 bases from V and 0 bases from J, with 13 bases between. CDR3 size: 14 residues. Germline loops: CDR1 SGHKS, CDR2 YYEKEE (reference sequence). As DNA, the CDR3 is TGTGCCAGCAACCAACCGGGAGTCTCCTACGAGCAGTACTTC. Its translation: CASNQPGVSYEQYF.

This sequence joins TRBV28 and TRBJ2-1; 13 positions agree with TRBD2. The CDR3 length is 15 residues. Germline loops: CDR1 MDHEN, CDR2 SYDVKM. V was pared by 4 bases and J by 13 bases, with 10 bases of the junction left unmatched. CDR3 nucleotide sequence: TGTGCCAGCAGTTCAACTACTAGCGGGAGGGCCAATCAGTTCTTC. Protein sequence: CASSSTTSGRANQFF.

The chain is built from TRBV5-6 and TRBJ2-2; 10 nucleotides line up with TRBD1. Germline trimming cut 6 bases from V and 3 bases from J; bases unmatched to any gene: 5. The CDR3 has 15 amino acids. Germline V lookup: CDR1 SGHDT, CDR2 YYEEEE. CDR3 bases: TGTGCCAGCATCCTGACAGGGGGCGACACCGGGGAGCTGTTTTTT. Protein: CASILTGGDTGELFF.

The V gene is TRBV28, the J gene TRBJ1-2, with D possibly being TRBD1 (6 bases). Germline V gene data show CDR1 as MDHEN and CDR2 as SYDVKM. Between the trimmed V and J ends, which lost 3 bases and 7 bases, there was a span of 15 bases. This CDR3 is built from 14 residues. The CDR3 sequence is CASSLNPGGAGYTF. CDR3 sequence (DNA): TGTGCCAGCAGTTTGAACCCGGGGGGCGCTGGCTACACCTTC.

The chain's CDR3 is CASAQGLNEKLFF. The DNA of the CDR3 is TGTGCCAGCGCCCAGGGGCTTAATGAAAAACTGTTTTTT. V usage is TRBV5-6 and J usage is TRBJ1-4, with D possibly matching TRBD1 (6 bases). Germline V CDR1 and CDR2: SGHDT, YYEEEE. Trimming stripped 7 bases from V and 4 bases from J, with 11 bases between. This CDR3 spans 13 amino acids.

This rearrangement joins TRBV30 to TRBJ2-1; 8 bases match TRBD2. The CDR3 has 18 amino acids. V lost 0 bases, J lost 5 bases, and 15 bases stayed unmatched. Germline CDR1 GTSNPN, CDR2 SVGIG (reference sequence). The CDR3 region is CAWSVTGVDGRVHNEQFF. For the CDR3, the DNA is TGTGCCTGGAGTGTTACGGGCGTAGACGGGAGGGTCCACAATGAGCAGTTCTTC.

This CDR3 reads CAIRQGLASDTQYF. The CDR3 DNA sequence: TGTGCCATCAGACAGGGACTAGCGTCGGATACGCAGTATTTT. The V call is TRBV10-3, the J call TRBJ2-3, with 10 bases matching TRBD2. The junction had 6 bases not matched to a gene; V was cut back by 6 bases and J by 6 bases. The CDR3 contains 14 residues. The germline CDR1 and CDR2 sequences are ENHRY and SYGVKD.

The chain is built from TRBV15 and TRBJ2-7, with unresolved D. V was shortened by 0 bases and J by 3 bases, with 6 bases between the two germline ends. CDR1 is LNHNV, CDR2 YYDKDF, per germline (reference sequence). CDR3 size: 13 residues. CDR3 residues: CATSRDTGYEQYF. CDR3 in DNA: TGTGCCACCAGCAGAGATACGGGCTACGAGCAGTACTTC.

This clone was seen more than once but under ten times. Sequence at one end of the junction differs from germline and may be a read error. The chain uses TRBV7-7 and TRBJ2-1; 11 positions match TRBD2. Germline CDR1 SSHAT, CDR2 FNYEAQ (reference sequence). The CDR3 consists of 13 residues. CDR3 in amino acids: CASSSGLADEQFF. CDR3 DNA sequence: TGTGCTAGCAGCTCGGGACTAGCGGATGAGCAGTTCTTC. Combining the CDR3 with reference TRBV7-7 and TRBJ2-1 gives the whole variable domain GAGVSQSPRYKVTKRGQDVTLRCDPISSHATLYWYQQALGQGPEFLTYFNYEAQPDKSGLPSDRFSAERPEGSISTLTIQRTEQRDSAMYRCASSSGLADEQFFGPGTRLTVL.

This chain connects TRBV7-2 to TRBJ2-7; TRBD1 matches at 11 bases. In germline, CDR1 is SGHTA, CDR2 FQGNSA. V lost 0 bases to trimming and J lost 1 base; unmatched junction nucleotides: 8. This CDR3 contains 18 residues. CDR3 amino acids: CASSLARVGQGGSYEQYF. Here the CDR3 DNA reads TGTGCCAGCAGCTTAGCGCGGGTGGGACAGGGGGGATCCTACGAGCAGTACTTC.